These 8 T cell receptor beta chains originate from one sample sequenced in a study of blood T cell repertoires in COVID-19. Using immunoSEQ multiplex PCR, the repertoire was profiled, and TCRdb retains in-frame clones only, with some absent. This table has 160,000 or so clones, more than 75% appearing once. The sequencing sample was made of PBMCs or T cells enriched from blood (not recorded which). The receptors stem from a human donor with acute COVID-19. The donor label of this sample is uncertain.

This chain links TRBV7-9 with TRBJ2-1; 9 bases are a match to TRBD1. V shed 6 bases, J shed 10 bases, and the junction held 4 bases outside the gene matches. The CDR3 loop spans 12 amino acids. Per the germline V gene, CDR1 is SEHNR and CDR2 is FQNEAQ (reference sequence). The CDR3 nucleotides read TGTGCCAGCAGGACAGGGGGAGGGGAGCAGTTCTTC. Amino acid sequence: CASRTGGGEQFF.

The chain joins TRBV9 to TRBJ1-5; D remains unclear. The CDR3 runs 16 residues. In germline, CDR1 is SGDLS, CDR2 YYNGEE. V gave up 3 bases and J gave up 0 bases, with 13 bases separating them. CDR3 sequence (DNA): TGTGCCAGCAGCGCGACTGACGGGAATAGCAATCAGCCCCAGCATTTT. It yields the protein CASSATDGNSNQPQHF.

The J gene is TRBJ1-1, the V gene TRBV7-6; the D is unclear. The CDR3 extends over 15 amino acids. In germline, CDR1 is SGHVS, CDR2 FNYEAQ. Trimming took off 1 base at V and 1 base at J, with 10 bases between the two ends. The CDR3 DNA is TGTGCCAGCAGCTTAGGGAGGGCGGGGAACACTGAAGCTTTCTTT. Translating gives CASSLGRAGNTEAFF. Variable domain in full (rest from reference TRBV7-6 and TRBJ1-1): GAGVSQSPRYKVTKRGQDVALRCDPISGHVSLYWYRQALGQGPEFLTYFNYEAQQDKSGLPNDRFSAERPEGSISTLTIQRTEQRDSAMYRCASSLGRAGNTEAFFGQGTRLTVV.

The CDR3 nucleotides are TGTGCCAGCAGTTCTGGGGCCTATGGCTACACCTTC. Amino acids: CASSSGAYGYTF. This chain links TRBV6-2 or TRBV6-3 with TRBJ1-2, with D possibly being TRBD1 (5 bases). CDR1 is MNHEY, CDR2 SVGEGT, per germline. Trimming removed 4 bases at V and 4 bases at J, with 7 bases between. The CDR3 is made up of 12 amino acids.

This chain connects TRBV10-3 to TRBJ1-2, with a tentative D call TRBD1 (6 bases). This CDR3 has 17 amino acids. The germline CDR1 and CDR2 sequences are ENHRY and SYGVKD. Trimming removed 0 bases from V and 4 bases from J, with 18 bases in between. The CDR3 region is CAISESLAGASSYGYTF. In DNA form, the CDR3 reads TGTGCCATCAGTGAGTCCTTAGCAGGGGCGTCGAGCTATGGCTACACCTTC.

CDR3 protein: CASSNTGGGGGYTF. The CDR3 DNA is TGTGCCAGTAGCAACACAGGGGGCGGCGGTGGCTACACCTTC. The V gene is TRBV19, the J gene TRBJ1-2; TRBD1 matches 9 bases. Germline V gene sequence: CDR1 LNHDA, CDR2 SQIVND (reference sequence). J lost 7 bases, V lost 6 bases, and 9 bases had no gene match. The CDR3 loop spans 14 amino acids.

The V and J genes are TRBV11-2 and TRBJ2-7; D perhaps matches TRBD1 (6 bases). The CDR3 runs 15 residues. The germline gives CDR1 SGHAT, CDR2 FQNNGV. Trimming took off 3 bases at V and 0 bases at J, with 12 bases between the two ends. The CDR3 DNA reads as TGTGCCAGCAGCTTGCAGGGGCCCAACTCCTACGAGCAGTACTTC. It specifies CASSLQGPNSYEQYF.

This chain connects TRBV24-1 to TRBJ2-7, with D possibly TRBD1 on 6 matching bases. This CDR3 has 13 amino acids. Germline V gives CDR1 KGHDR, CDR2 SFDVKD. V shed 3 bases and J shed 6 bases, with 11 bases lying between them. In DNA form, the CDR3 reads TGTGCCACCAGTGATCCGGACAGACGCGAGCAGTACTTC. Translating it yields CATSDPDRREQYF.